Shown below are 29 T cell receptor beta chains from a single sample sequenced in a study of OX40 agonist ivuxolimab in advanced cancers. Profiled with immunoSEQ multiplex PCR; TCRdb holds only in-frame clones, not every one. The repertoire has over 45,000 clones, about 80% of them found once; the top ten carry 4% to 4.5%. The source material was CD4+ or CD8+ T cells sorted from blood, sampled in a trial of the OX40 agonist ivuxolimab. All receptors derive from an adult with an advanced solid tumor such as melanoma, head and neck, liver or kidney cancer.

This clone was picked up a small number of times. The CDR3 coding sequence is TGTGCCAGCAGTTACGTGTCTGGAAACACCATATATTTT. Translating it yields CASSYVSGNTIYF. This chain uses TRBV2 with TRBJ1-3; D is uncertain. The V gene lost 5 bases and the J gene lost 1 base, with 6 bases spanning the gap. Germline V gene sequence: CDR1 SNHLY, CDR2 FYNNEI. The CDR3 runs to 13 residues.

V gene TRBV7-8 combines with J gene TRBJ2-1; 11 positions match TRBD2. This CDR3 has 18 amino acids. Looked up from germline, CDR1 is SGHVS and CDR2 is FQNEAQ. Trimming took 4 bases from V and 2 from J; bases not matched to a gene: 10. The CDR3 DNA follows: TGTGCCAGCAGCTACTATTCCGGGACTAGCGGCCCCTACAATGAGCAGTTCTTC. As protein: CASSYYSGTSGPYNEQFF.

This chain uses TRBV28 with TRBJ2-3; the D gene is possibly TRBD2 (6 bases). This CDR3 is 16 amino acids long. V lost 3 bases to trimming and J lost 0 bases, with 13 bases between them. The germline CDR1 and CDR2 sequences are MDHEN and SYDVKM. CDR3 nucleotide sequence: TGTGCCAGCAGTTTTTTTTCCAGCGGGAGCACAGATACGCAGTATTTT. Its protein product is CASSFFSSGSTDTQYF.

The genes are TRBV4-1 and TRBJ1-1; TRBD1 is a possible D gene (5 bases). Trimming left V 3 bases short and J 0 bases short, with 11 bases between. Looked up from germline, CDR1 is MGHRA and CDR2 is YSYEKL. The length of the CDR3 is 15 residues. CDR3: CASSHLGRMNTEAFF. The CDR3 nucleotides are TGCGCCAGCAGCCACCTGGGACGTATGAACACTGAAGCTTTCTTT.

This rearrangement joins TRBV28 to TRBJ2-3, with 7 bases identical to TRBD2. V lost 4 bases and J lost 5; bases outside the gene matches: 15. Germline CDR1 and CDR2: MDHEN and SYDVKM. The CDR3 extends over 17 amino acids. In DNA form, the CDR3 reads TGTGCCAGCAGTTCCCCCGGGGAGGGGCCCAGCGGAGATACGCAGTATTTT. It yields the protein CASSSPGEGPSGDTQYF.

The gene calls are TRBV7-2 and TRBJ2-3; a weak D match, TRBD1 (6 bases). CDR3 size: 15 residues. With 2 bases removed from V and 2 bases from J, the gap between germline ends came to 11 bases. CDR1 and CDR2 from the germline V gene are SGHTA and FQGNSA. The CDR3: CASSLMRGYTDTQYF. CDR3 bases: TGTGCCAGCAGCTTAATGAGGGGGTACACAGATACGCAGTATTTT.

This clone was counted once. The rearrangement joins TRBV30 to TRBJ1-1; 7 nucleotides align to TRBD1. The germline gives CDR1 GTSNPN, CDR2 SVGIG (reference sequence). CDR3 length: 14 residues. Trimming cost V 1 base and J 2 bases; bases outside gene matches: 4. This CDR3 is CAWSDRQGNTEAFF. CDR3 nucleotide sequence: TGTGCCTGGAGTGACCGACAGGGAAACACTGAAGCTTTCTTT.

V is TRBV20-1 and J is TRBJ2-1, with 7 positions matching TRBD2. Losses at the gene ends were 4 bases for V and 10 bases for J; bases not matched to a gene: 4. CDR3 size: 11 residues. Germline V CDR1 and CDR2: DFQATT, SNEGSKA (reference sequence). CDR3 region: CSAISGVEQFF. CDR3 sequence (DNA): TGCAGTGCTATAAGCGGGGTGGAGCAGTTCTTC.

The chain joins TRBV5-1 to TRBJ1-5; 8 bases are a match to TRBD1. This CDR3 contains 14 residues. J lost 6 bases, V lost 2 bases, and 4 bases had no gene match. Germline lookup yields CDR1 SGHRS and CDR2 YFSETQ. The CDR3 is CASSLQGGGQPQHF. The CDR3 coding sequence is TGCGCCAGCAGCTTACAGGGGGGCGGTCAGCCCCAGCATTTT.

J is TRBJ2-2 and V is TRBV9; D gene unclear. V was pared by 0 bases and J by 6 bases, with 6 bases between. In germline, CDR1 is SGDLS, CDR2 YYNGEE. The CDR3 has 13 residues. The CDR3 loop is CASSVDYAGELFF. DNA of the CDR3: TGTGCCAGCAGCGTAGACTACGCCGGGGAGCTGTTTTTT.

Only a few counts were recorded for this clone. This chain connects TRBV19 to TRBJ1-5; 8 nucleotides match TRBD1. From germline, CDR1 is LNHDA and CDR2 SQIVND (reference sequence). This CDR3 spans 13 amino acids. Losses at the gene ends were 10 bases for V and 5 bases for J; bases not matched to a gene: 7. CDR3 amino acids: CATATGGHQPQHF. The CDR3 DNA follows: TGTGCCACCGCCACAGGGGGGCATCAGCCCCAGCATTTT.

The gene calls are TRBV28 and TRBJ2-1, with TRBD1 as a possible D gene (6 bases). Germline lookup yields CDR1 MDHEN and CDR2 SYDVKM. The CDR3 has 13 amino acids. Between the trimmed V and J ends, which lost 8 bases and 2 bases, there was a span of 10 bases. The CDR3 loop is CASSGHPYNEQFF. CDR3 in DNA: TGTGCCAGCTCGGGACACCCCTACAATGAGCAGTTCTTC.

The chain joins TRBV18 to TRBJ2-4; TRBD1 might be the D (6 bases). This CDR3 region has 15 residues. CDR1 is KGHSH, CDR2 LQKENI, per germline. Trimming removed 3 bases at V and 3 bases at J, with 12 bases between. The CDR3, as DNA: TGTGCCAGCTCACCGGATCAGGGGTACAAAAACATTCAGTACTTC. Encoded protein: CASSPDQGYKNIQYF.

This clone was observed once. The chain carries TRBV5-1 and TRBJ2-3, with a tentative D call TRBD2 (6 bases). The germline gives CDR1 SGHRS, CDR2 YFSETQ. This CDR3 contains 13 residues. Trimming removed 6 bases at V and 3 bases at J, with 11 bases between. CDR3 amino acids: CASKLAGTDTQYF. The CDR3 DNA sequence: TGCGCCAGCAAATTGGCGGGGACAGATACGCAGTATTTT.

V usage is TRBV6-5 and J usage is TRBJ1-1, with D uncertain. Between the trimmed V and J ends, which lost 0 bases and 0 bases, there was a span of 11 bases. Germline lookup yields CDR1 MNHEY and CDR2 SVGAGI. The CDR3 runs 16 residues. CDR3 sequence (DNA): TGTGCCAGCAGTTACTCGAGGCAGGCCATGAACACTGAAGCTTTCTTT. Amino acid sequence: CASSYSRQAMNTEAFF.

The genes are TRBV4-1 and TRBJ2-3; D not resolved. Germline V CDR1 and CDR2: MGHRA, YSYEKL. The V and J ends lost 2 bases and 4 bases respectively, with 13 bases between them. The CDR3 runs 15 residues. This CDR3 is CASSQTVTGADTQYF. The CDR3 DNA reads TGCGCCAGCAGCCAAACGGTAACTGGAGCAGATACGCAGTATTTT.

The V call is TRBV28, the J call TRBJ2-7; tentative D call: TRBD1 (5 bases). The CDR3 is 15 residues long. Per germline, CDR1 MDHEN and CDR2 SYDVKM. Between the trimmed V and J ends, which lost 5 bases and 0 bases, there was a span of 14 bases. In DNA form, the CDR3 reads TGTGCCAGCAGTCCCTACAGGTCCTACTCCTACGAGCAGTACTTC. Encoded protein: CASSPYRSYSYEQYF.

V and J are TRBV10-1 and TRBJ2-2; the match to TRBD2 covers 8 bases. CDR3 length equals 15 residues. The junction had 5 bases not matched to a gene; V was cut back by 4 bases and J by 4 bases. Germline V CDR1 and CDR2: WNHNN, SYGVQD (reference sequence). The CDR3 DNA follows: TGCGCCAGCAGTGGGGGCGGGAGGCCCACCGGGGAGCTGTTTTTT. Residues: CASSGGGRPTGELFF.

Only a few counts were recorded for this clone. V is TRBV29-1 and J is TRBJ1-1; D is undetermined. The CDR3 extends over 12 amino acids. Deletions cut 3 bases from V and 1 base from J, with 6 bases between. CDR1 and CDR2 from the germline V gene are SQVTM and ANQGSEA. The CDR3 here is CSVDPENTEAFF. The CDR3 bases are TGCAGCGTTGATCCAGAGAACACTGAAGCTTTCTTT.

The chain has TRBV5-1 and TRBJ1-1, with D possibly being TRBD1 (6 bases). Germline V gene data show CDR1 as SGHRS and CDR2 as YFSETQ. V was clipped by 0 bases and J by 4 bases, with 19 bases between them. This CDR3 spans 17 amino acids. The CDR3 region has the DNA TGCGCCAGCAGCTTGGAGTCCAGGGGAGGGGACGGCACTGAAGCTTTCTTT. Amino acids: CASSLESRGGDGTEAFF. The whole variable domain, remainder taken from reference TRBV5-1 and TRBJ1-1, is KAGVTQTPRYLIKTRGQQVTLSCSPISGHRSVSWYQQTPGQGLQFLFEYFSETQRNKGNFPGRFSGRQFSNSRSEMNVSTLELGDSALYLCASSLESRGGDGTEAFFGQGTRLTVV.

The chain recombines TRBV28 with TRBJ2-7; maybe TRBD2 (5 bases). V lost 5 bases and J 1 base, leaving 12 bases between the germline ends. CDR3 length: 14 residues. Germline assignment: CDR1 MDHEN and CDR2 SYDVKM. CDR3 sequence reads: CASSAGGQSYEQYF. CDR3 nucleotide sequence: TGTGCCAGCAGTGCCGGCGGGCAGTCCTACGAGCAGTACTTC. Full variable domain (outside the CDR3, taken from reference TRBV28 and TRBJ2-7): DVKVTQSSRYLVKRTGEKVFLECVQDMDHENMFWYRQDPGLGLRLIYFSYDVKMKEKGDIPEGYSVSREKKERFSLILESASTNQTSMYLCASSAGGQSYEQYFGPGTRLTVT.

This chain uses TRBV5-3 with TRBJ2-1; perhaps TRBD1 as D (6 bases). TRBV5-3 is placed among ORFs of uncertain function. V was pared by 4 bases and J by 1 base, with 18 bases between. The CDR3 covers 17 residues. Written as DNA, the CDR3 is TGTGCCAGAAGCGGTCCCGGTGGGCAGGGGTCCTACAATGAGCAGTTCTTC. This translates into CARSGPGGQGSYNEQFF.

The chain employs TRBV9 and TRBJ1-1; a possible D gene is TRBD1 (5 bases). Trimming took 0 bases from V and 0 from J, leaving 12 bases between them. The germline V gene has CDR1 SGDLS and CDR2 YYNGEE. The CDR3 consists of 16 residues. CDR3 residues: CASSVGGDLMNTEAFF. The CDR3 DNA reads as TGTGCCAGCAGCGTAGGAGGGGATCTAATGAACACTGAAGCTTTCTTT.

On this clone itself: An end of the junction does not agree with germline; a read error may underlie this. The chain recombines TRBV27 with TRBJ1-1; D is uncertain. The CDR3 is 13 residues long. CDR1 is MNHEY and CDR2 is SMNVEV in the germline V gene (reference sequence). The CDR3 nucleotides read TGTGCCAGCAGCCCCCAGCTGAACGCTGAAGCTTTCTTT. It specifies CASSPQLNAEAFF.

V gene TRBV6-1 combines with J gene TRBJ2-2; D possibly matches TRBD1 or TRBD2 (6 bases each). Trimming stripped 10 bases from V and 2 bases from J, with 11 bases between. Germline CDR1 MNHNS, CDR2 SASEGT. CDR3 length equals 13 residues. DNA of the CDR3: TGTGCCATAAGGGGGGTAAACACCGGGGAGCTGTTTTTT. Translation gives CAIRGVNTGELFF.

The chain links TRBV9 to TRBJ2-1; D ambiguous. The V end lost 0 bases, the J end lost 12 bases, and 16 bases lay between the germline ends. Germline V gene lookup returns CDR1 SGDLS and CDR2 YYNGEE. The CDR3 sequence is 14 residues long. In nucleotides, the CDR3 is TGTGCCAGCAGCGTAGGAGGCAGCAGAGTATTGCAGTTCTTC. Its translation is CASSVGGSRVLQFF.

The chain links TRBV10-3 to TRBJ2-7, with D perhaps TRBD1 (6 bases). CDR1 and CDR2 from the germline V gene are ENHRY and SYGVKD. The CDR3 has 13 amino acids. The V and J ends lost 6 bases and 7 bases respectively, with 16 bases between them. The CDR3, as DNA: TGTGCCATCAGCCCAGGGGTAGGATGGGAGCAGTACTTC. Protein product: CAISPGVGWEQYF.

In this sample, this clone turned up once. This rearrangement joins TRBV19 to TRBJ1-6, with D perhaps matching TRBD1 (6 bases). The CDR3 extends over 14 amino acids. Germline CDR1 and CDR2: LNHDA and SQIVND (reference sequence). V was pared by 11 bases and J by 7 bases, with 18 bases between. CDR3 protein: CASKAGTQNSPLHF. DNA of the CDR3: TGTGCCTCAAAGGCCGGGACACAGAATTCACCCCTCCACTTT. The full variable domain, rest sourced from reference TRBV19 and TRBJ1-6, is DGGITQSPKYLFRKEGQNVTLSCEQNLNHDAMYWYRQDPGQGLRLIYYSQIVNDFQKGDIAEGYSVSREKKESFPLTVTSAQKNPTAFYLCASKAGTQNSPLHFGNGTRLTVT.

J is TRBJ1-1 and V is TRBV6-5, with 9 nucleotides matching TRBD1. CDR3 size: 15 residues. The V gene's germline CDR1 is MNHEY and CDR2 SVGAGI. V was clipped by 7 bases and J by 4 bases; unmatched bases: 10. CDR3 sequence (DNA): TGTGCCAGCAAACCAGACAGGGGGACTTCCACTGAAGCTTTCTTT. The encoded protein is CASKPDRGTSTEAFF.